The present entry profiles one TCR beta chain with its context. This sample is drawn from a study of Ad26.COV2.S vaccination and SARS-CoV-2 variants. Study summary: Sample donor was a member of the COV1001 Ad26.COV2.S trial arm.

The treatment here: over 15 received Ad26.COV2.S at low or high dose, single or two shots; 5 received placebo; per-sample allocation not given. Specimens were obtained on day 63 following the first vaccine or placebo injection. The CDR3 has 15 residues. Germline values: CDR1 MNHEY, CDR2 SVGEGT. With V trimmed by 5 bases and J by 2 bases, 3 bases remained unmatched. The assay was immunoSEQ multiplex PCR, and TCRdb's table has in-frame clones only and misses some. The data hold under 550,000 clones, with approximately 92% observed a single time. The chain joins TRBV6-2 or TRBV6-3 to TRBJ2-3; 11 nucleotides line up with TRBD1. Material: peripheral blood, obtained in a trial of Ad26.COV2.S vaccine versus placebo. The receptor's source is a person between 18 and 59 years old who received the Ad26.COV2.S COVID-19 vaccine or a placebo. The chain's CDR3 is CASSPGQGVTDTQYF. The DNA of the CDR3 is TGTGCCAGCAGTCCGGGACAGGGGGTCACAGATACGCAGTATTTT.